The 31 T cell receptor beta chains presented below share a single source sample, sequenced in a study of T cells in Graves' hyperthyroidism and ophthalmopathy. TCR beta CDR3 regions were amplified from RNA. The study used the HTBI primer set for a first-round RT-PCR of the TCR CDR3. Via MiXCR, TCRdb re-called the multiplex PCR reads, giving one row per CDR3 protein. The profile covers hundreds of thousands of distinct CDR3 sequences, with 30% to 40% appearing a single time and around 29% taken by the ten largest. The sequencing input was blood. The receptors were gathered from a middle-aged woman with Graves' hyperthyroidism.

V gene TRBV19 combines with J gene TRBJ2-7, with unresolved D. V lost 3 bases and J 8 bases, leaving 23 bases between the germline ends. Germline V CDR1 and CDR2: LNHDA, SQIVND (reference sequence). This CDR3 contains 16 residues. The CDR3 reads CASSIVAEWSQPQQYF. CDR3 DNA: TGTGCCAGTAGTATCGTAGCAGAATGGAGTCAGCCCCAGCAGTACTTC.

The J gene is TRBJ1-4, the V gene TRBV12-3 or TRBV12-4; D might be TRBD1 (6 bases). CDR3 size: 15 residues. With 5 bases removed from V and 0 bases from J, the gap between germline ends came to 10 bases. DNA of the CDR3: TGTGCCAGCAGTCCGGACAGATCAACTAATGAAAAACTGTTTTTT. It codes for CASSPDRSTNEKLFF.

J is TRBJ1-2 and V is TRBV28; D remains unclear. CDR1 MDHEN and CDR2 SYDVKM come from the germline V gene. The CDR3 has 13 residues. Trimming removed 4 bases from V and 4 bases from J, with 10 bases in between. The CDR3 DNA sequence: TGTGCCAGCAGTTCAGAGGAGGGCTATGGCTACACCTTC. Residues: CASSSEEGYGYTF.

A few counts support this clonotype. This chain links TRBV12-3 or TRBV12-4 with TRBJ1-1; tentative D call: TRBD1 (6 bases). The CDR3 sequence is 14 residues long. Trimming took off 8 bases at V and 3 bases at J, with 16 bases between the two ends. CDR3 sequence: CASATGGLDTEAFF. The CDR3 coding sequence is TGTGCCAGCGCAACCGGGGGGCTGGACACTGAAGCTTTCTTT.

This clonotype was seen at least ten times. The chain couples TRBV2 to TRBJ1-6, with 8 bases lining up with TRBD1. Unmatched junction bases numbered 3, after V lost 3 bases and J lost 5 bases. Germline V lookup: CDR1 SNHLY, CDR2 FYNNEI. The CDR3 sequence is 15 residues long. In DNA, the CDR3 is TGTGCCAGCAGTGATGAGGACAGGGATAATTCACCCCTCCACTTT. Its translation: CASSDEDRDNSPLHF.

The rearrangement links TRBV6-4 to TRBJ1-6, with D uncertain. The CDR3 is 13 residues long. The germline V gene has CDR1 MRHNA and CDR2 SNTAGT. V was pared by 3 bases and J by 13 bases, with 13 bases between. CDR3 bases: TGTGCCAGCAGTGAAGTCGACGCGTCGCCCCTCCACTTT. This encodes CASSEVDASPLHF.

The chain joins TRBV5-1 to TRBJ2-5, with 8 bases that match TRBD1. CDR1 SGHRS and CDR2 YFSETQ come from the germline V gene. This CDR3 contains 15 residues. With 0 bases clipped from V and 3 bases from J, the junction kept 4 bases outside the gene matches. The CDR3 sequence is CASSLGTGWEETQYF. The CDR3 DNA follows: TGCGCCAGCAGCTTGGGGACAGGGTGGGAAGAGACCCAGTACTTC.

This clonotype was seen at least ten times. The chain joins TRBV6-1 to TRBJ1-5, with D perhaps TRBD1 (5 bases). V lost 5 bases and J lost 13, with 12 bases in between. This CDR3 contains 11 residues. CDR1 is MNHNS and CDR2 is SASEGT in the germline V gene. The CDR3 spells CASSPRGEQHF. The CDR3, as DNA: TGTGCCAGCAGTCCCCGAGGGGAGCAGCATTTT.

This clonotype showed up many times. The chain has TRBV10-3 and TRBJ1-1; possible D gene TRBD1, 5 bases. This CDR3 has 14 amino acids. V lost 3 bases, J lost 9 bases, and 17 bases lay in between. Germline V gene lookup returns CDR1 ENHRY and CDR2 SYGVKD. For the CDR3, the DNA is TGTGCCATCAGTGACCAGGTTGAGGGGTGGAAAGCTTTCTTT. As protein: CAISDQVEGWKAFF.

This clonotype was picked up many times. CDR3 sequence (DNA): TGTGCCATCGAGAACCACTCCTACGAGCAGTACTTC. It encodes CAIENHSYEQYF. The rearrangement uses TRBV10-3 and TRBJ2-7, with D unresolved. The ends were cut back, 8 bases at V and 0 bases at J, with 8 bases in the middle. The germline CDR1 and CDR2 sequences are ENHRY and SYGVKD. The CDR3 has 12 amino acids.

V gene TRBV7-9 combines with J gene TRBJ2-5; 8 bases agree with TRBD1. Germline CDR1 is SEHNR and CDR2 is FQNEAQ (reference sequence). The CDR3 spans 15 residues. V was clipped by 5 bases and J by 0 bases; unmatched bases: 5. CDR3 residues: CASSPDRDYQETQYF. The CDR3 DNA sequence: TGTGCCAGCAGCCCGGACAGGGACTACCAAGAGACCCAGTACTTC.

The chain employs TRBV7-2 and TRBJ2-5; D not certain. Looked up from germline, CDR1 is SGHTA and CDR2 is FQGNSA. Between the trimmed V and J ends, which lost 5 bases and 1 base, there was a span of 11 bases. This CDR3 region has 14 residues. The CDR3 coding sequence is TGTGCCAGCAGCCACGAGGACCTCCAAGAGACCCAGTACTTC. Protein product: CASSHEDLQETQYF.

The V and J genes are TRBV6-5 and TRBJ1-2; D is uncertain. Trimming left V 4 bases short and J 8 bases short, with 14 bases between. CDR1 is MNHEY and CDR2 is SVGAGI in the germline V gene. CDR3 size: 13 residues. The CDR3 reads CASSFRNSEGYTF. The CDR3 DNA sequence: TGTGCCAGCAGTTTTCGGAACTCGGAGGGCTACACCTTC.

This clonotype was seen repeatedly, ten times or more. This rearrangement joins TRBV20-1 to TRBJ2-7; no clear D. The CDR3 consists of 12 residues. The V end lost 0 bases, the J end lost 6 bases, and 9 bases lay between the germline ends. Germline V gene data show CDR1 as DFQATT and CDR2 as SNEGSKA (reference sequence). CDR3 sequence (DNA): TGCAGTGCTAGAGATGCCGCAAGCGAGCAGTACTTC. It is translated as CSARDAASEQYF.

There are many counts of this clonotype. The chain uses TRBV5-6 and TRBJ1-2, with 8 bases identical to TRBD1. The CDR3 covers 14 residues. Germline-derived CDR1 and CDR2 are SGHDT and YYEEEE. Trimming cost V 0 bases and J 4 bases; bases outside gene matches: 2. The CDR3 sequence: CASSLEDRGYGYTF. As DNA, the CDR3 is TGTGCCAGCAGCTTGGAAGACAGGGGCTATGGCTACACCTTC.

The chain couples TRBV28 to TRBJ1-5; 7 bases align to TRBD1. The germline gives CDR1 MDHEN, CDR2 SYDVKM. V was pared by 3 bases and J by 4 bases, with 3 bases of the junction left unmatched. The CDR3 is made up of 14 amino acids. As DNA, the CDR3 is TGTGCCAGCAGTTTCATGACAGGGAATCAGCCCCAGCATTTT. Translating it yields CASSFMTGNQPQHF.

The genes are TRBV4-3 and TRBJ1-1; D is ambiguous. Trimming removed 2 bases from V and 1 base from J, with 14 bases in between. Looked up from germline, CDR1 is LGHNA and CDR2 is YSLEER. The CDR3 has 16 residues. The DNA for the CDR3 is TGCGCCAGCAGCCAAATCTACGCCAGACCGAACACTGAAGCTTTCTTT. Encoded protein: CASSQIYARPNTEAFF.

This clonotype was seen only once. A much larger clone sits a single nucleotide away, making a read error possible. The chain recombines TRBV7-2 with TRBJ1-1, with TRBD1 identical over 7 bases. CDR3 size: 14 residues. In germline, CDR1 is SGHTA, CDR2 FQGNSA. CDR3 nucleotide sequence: TGTGCCAGCAGCTCACAGGGGATGAACACTGAAGCTCTCTTT. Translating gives CASSSQGMNTEALF.

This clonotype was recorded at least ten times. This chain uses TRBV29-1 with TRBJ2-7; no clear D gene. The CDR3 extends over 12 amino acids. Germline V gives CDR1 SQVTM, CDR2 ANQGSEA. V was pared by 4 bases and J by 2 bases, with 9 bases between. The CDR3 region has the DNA TGCAGCGTTGCCCCTGAGGCCTACGAGCAGTACTTC. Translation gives CSVAPEAYEQYF.

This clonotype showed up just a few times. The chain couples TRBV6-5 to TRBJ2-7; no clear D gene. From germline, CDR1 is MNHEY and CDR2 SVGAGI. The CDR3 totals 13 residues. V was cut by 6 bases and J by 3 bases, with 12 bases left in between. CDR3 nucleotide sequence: TGTGCCAGCAGCTACCTTTATGGCTACGAGCAGTACTTC. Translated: CASSYLYGYEQYF.

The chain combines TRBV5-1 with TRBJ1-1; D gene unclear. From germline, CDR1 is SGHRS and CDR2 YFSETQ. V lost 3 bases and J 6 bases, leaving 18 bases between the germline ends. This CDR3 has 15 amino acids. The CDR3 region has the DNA TGCGCCAGCAGCTCGAACATAGGGAATTTCGCTGAAGCTTTCTTT. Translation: CASSSNIGNFAEAFF.

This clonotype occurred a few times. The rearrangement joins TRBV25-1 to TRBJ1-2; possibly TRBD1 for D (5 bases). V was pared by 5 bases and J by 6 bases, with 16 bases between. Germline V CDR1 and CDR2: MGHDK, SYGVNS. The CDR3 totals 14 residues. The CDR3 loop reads CASSYRQLGHGYTF. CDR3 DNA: TGTGCCAGCAGTTACCGACAGTTGGGGCATGGCTACACCTTC.

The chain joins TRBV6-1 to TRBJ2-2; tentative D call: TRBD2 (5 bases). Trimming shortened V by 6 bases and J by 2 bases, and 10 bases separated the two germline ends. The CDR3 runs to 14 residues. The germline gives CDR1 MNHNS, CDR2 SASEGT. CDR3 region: CASRARTNTGELFF. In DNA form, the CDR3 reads TGTGCCAGCAGGGCCAGGACTAACACCGGGGAGCTGTTTTTT.

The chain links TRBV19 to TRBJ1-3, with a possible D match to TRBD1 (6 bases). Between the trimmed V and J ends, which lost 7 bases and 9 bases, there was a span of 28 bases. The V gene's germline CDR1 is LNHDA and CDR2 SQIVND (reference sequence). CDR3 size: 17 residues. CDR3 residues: CASKPGTPYSSDGTIYF. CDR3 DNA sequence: TGTGCCAGTAAACCGGGGACACCTTACTCGTCGGACGGCACCATATATTTT.

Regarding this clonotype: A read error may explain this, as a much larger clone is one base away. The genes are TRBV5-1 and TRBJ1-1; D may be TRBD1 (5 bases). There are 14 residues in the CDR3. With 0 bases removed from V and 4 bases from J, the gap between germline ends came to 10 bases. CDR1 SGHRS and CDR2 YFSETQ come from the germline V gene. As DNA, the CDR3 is TGCGCCAGCAGCTTGGGGGGGACGTCCACTGAAGCTTTCTTT. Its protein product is CASSLGGTSTEAFF.

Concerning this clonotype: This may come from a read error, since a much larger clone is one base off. The CDR3 here is CASSQFSYEQYF. CDR3 DNA sequence: TGTGCCAGCAGCCAATTCTCCTACGAGCAGTACTTC. The chain links TRBV7-2 to TRBJ2-7, with D uncertain. The CDR3 has 12 residues. Germline CDR1 SGHTA, CDR2 FQGNSA. Trimming pared 5 bases from V and 0 bases from J, leaving 5 bases between.

The CDR3: CASSIRAIPQSYEQYF. The CDR3, as DNA: TGTGCCAGCAGTATTAGGGCCATCCCCCAATCCTACGAGCAGTACTTC. The chain has TRBV6-1 and TRBJ2-7; D unclear. The CDR3 is 16 residues long. The germline V gene has CDR1 MNHNS and CDR2 SASEGT. Trimming removed 5 bases at V and 1 base at J, with 18 bases between.

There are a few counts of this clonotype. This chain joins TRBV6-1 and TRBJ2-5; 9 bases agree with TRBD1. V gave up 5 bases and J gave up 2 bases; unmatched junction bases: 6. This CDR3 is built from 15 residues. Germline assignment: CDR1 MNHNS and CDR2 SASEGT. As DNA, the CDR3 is TGTGCCAGCAGTACCGGGACAGGGAGGCAAGAGACCCAGTACTTC. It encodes CASSTGTGRQETQYF.

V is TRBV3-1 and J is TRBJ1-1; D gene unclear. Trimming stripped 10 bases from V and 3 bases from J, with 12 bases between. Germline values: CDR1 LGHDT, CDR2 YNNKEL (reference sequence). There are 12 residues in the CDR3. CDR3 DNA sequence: TGTGCCACTAAAAGCTCAGACACTGAAGCTTTCTTT. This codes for CATKSSDTEAFF.

Written as DNA, the CDR3 is TGCAGCGCCGGACGGGGACAGGGCGGTGAAAAACTGTTTTTT. Translated, it gives CSAGRGQGGEKLFF. The gene calls are TRBV29-1 and TRBJ1-4; 9 bases align to TRBD1. The V gene end was trimmed by 7 bases and the J gene end by 7 bases; junction bases not matched to a gene: 10. Germline CDR1 SQVTM, CDR2 ANQGSEA. The CDR3 consists of 14 residues.

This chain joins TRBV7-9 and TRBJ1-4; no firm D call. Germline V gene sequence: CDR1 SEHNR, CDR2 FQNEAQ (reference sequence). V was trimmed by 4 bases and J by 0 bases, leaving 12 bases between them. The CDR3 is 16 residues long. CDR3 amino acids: CASSYDGGATNEKLFF. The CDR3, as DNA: TGTGCCAGCAGCTACGACGGCGGGGCAACTAATGAAAAACTGTTTTTT.